The 8 T cell receptor beta chains below were found in one sample sequenced in a study of T cells after yellow fever vaccination. From the 5' RACE reads, TCRdb called clonotypes with MiXCR, one entry per CDR3 protein. The sample yields 300,000 to 450,000 distinct CDR3 sequences, roughly 8.6% seen once. This specimen was PBMCs, taken about 49 days after the first yellow fever vaccination. The receptors originated from a young man who received the YFV17D yellow fever vaccine.

This clonotype was seen many times. This chain connects TRBV15 to TRBJ2-5; 7 bases match TRBD2. Losses at the gene ends were 7 bases for V and 4 bases for J; bases not matched to a gene: 6. Germline loops: CDR1 LNHNV, CDR2 YYDKDF (reference sequence). The CDR3 extends over 13 amino acids. CDR3 in DNA: TGTGCCACCACCACTAGCGTGCGAGAGACCCAGTACTTC. Translated, it gives CATTTSVRETQYF.

This clonotype was recorded many times. This sequence joins TRBV30 and TRBJ2-5, with D perhaps matching TRBD1 (5 bases). Trimming pared 3 bases from V and 1 base from J, leaving 9 bases between. The CDR3 loop spans 13 amino acids. Germline V gene sequence: CDR1 GTSNPN, CDR2 SVGIG (reference sequence). CDR3 residues: CAWRGAFQETQYF. CDR3 nucleotide sequence: TGTGCCTGGAGAGGGGCCTTCCAAGAGACCCAGTACTTC.

This clonotype was found a few times. The CDR3, as DNA: TGTGCCAGCCGGTTTGGGGCAGATACGCAGTATTTT. Amino acid sequence: CASRFGADTQYF. This chain joins TRBV25-1 and TRBJ2-3; no firm D call. The V and J ends lost 8 bases and 4 bases respectively, with 10 bases between them. This CDR3 has 12 amino acids. In germline, CDR1 is MGHDK, CDR2 SYGVNS.

There are many counts of this clonotype. The gene calls are TRBV29-1 and TRBJ2-3; D may be TRBD2 (6 bases). Germline loops: CDR1 SQVTM, CDR2 ANQGSEA. Trimming took 3 bases from V and 4 from J, leaving 11 bases between them. This CDR3 has 13 residues. In DNA form, the CDR3 reads TGCAGCGTTGAGGGCGGGGCAGCAGATACGCAGTATTTT. Residues: CSVEGGAADTQYF.

The rearrangement links TRBV3-1 to TRBJ2-3; D is uncertain. The germline V gene has CDR1 LGHDT and CDR2 YNNKEL (reference sequence). With 3 bases removed from V and 0 bases from J, the gap between germline ends came to 10 bases. The CDR3 is 15 amino acids. In DNA form, the CDR3 reads TGTGCCAGCAGCCAGCCGTACCCTAGCACAGATACGCAGTATTTT. Translated, it gives CASSQPYPSTDTQYF.

The gene calls are TRBV5-6 and TRBJ2-7; the match to TRBD1 covers 11 bases. The CDR3 sequence is 13 residues long. After removal of 6 bases from V and 4 bases from J, the junction contained 3 bases not matched to a gene. Germline V lookup: CDR1 SGHDT, CDR2 YYEEEE. The CDR3 sequence is CASMDRGRYEQYV. CDR3 sequence (DNA): TGTGCCAGCATGGACAGGGGGCGATACGAGCAGTACGTC.

The chain links TRBV7-2 to TRBJ2-1; 16 positions agree with TRBD2. From germline, CDR1 is SGHTA and CDR2 FQGNSA. The ends lost 3 bases at V and 6 bases at J; junction bases unmatched: 5. This CDR3 region has 17 residues. CDR3 protein: CASSFLGTSGGANEQFF. The CDR3 region has the DNA TGTGCCAGCAGCTTCCTCGGGACTAGCGGGGGGGCCAATGAGCAGTTCTTC.

The J gene is TRBJ2-1, the V gene TRBV7-8; perhaps TRBD2 as D (6 bases). Germline assignment: CDR1 SGHVS and CDR2 FQNEAQ. The CDR3 covers 14 residues. The V and J ends lost 8 bases and 7 bases respectively, with 18 bases between them. The CDR3 reads CASRGNRVANEQFF. Written as DNA, the CDR3 is TGTGCCAGCCGCGGGAACCGCGTCGCGAATGAGCAGTTCTTC.